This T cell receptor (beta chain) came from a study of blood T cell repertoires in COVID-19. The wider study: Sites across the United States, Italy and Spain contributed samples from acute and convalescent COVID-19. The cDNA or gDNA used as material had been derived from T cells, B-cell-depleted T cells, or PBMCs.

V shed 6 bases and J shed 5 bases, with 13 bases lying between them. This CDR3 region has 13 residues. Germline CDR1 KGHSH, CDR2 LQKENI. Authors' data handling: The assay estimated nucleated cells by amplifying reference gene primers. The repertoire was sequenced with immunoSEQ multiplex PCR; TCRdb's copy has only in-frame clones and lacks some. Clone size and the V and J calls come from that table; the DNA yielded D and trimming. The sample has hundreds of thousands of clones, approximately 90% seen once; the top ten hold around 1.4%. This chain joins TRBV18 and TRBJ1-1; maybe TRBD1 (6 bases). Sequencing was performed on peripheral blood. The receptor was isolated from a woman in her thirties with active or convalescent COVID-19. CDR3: CASSPPGQTEAFF. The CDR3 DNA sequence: TGTGCCAGCTCCCCGCCCGGACAGACTGAAGCTTTCTTT. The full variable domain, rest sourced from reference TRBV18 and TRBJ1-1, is NAGVMQNPRHLVRRRGQEARLRCSPMKGHSHVYWYRQLPEEGLKFMVYLQKENIIDESGMPKERFSAEFPKEGPSILRIQQVVRGDSAAYFCASSPPGQTEAFFGQGTRLTVV.